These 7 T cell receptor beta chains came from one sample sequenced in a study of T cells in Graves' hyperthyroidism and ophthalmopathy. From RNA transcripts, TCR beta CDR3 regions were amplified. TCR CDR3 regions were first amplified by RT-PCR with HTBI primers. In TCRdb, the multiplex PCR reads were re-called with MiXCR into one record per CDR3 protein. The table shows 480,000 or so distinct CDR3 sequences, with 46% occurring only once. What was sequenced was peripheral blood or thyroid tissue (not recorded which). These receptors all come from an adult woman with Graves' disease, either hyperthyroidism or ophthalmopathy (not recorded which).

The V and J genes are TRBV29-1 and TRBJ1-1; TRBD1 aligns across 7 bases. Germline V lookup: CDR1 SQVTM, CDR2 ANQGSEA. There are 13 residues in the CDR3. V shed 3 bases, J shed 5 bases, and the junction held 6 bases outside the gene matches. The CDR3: CSVETGLGTEAFF. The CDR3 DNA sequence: TGCAGCGTTGAGACAGGGCTAGGGACTGAAGCTTTCTTT.

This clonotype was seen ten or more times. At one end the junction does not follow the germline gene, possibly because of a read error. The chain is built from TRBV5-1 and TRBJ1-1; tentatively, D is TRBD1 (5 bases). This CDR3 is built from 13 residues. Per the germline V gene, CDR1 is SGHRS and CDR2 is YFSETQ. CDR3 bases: TGTGCCAGCAGCCAGGGTATGAACACTGAAGCTTTCTTT. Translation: CASSQGMNTEAFF.

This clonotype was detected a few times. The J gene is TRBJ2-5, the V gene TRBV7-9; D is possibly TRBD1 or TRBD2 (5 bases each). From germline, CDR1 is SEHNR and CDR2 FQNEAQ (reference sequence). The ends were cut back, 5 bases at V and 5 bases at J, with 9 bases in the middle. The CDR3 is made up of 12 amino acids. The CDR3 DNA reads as TGTGCCAGCAGCGCCTGGGGGGAGACCCAGTACTTC. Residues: CASSAWGETQYF.

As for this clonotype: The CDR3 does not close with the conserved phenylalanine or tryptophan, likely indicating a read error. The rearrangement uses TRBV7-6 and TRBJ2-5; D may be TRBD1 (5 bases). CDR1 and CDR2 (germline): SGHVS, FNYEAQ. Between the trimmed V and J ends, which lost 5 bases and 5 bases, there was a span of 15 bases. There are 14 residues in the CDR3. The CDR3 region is CASSATQGSETQYL. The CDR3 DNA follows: TGTGCCAGCAGCGCCACTCAGGGTAGCGAGACCCAGTACCTC.

CDR3 amino acids: CASSLIRPSSRATYEQYF. The CDR3 DNA is TGTGCCAGCAGCTTAATTCGCCCTTCGTCCAGGGCCACCTACGAGCAGTACTTC. This chain connects TRBV7-8 to TRBJ2-7; D possibly corresponds to TRBD1 (5 bases). The length of the CDR3 is 18 residues. The germline V and J ends were trimmed by 2 bases and 2 bases, with 22 bases remaining between them. Germline loops: CDR1 SGHVS, CDR2 FQNEAQ.

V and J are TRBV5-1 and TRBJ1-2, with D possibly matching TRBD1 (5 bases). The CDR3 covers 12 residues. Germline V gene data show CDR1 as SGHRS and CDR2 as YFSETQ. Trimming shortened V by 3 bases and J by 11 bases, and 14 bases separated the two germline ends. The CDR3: CASSSGTSGYTF. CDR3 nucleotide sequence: TGCGCCAGCAGCTCCGGGACTAGCGGATACACCTTC.

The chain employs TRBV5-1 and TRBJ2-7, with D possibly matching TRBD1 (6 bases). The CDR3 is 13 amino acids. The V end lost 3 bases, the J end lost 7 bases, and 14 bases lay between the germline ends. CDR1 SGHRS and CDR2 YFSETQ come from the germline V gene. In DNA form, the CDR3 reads TGCGCCAGCAGCTCTACGGGCCAGGGGGAGCAGTACTTC. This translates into CASSSTGQGEQYF.